These 23 T cell receptor beta chains originate from one sample sequenced in a study of blood T cell repertoires in COVID-19. Some clones are missing from TCRdb's copy, which holds only in-frame ones; the method was immunoSEQ multiplex PCR. Found here are a few hundred thousand clones, roughly 90% of them singletons; the top ten hold about 18%. The specimen was PBMCs or T cells enriched from blood (not recorded which). These receptors all come from a young woman who had recovered from COVID-19.

The chain recombines TRBV5-6 with TRBJ1-2; maybe TRBD1 (6 bases). CDR3 length: 13 amino acids. Trimming removed 4 bases at V and 4 bases at J, with 11 bases between. Germline CDR1 is SGHDT and CDR2 is YYEEEE. In nucleotides, the CDR3 is TGTGCCAGCAGCACGGACAGAACCTATGGCTACACCTTC. Its protein product is CASSTDRTYGYTF.

The V call is TRBV4-1, the J call TRBJ2-1, with 10 bases aligning to TRBD2. The CDR3 contains 17 residues. Looked up from germline, CDR1 is MGHRA and CDR2 is YSYEKL. After removal of 4 bases from V and 6 bases from J, the junction contained 12 bases not matched to a gene. CDR3 DNA: TGCGCCAGCAGCCCAGGACTAGCGGCTAGTAGTCTCAATGAGCAGTTCTTC. It yields the protein CASSPGLAASSLNEQFF.

This chain joins TRBV4-3 and TRBJ2-3, with D perhaps matching TRBD1 (5 bases). CDR1 and CDR2 from the germline V gene are LGHNA and YSLEER. V lost 0 bases and J lost 6, with 16 bases in between. CDR3 length: 16 amino acids. CDR3 amino acids: CASSQEGLSPGDTQYF. In nucleotides, the CDR3 is TGCGCCAGCAGCCAAGAAGGCCTTTCCCCAGGGGATACGCAGTATTTT.

The chain combines TRBV6-2 or TRBV6-3 with TRBJ1-4, with no clear D. Germline assignment: CDR1 MNHEY and CDR2 SVGEGT. This CDR3 is 12 amino acids long. V was trimmed by 6 bases and J by 5 bases, leaving 7 bases between them. CDR3 region: CASSRENEKLFF. CDR3 coding DNA: TGTGCCAGCAGCCGCGAAAATGAAAAACTGTTTTTT.

V is TRBV6-1 and J is TRBJ1-2; D is uncertain. Germline CDR1 is MNHNS and CDR2 is SASEGT. There are 11 residues in the CDR3. Trimming pared 5 bases from V and 8 bases from J, leaving 9 bases between. The CDR3 loop is CASSPTVGYTF. CDR3 DNA: TGTGCCAGCAGTCCTACAGTCGGCTACACCTTC.

V and J are TRBV28 and TRBJ1-6, with 11 bases that match TRBD1. Germline trimming cut 6 bases from V and 10 bases from J; bases unmatched to any gene: 8. The CDR3 sequence is 15 residues long. Germline V lookup: CDR1 MDHEN, CDR2 SYDVKM. This chain's CDR3 is CASSSGTGGRSPLHF. The DNA for the CDR3 is TGTGCCAGCAGCTCCGGGACAGGGGGTCGCTCACCCCTCCACTTT.

The rearrangement uses TRBV29-1 and TRBJ2-2, with TRBD2 as a possible D gene (5 bases). The germline gives CDR1 SQVTM, CDR2 ANQGSEA. Trimming took off 0 bases at V and 5 bases at J, with 7 bases between the two ends. The CDR3 extends over 13 amino acids. CDR3 nucleotides: TGCAGCGTTGAAGAAAGGAGGACCGGGGAGCTGTTTTTT. It encodes CSVEERRTGELFF.

V gene TRBV19 combines with J gene TRBJ2-3, with 7 bases matching TRBD2. CDR1 and CDR2 (germline): LNHDA, SQIVND (reference sequence). There are 16 residues in the CDR3. After removal of 5 bases from V and 0 bases from J, the junction contained 8 bases not matched to a gene. CDR3 sequence reads: CASSLRGELSTDTQYF. CDR3 in DNA: TGTGCCAGTAGTCTCCGGGGGGAACTGAGCACAGATACGCAGTATTTT.

This clone appeared a few times. The V gene is TRBV7-3, the J gene TRBJ1-2; TRBD1 matches 10 bases. Germline lookup yields CDR1 SGHTA and CDR2 FQGTGA. This CDR3 region has 13 residues. V gave up 5 bases and J gave up 5 bases; unmatched junction bases: 2. In DNA, the CDR3 is TGTGCCAGCAGCGCGGGACAGGGGTATGGCTACACCTTC. Translation: CASSAGQGYGYTF.

The chain carries TRBV27 and TRBJ2-7; D perhaps matches TRBD2 (5 bases). Per germline, CDR1 MNHEY and CDR2 SMNVEV (reference sequence). Trimming shortened V by 7 bases and J by 6 bases, and 13 bases separated the two germline ends. The CDR3 has 12 residues. CDR3 amino acids: CASNPPRGEQYF. CDR3 in DNA: TGTGCCAGCAACCCCCCACGGGGCGAGCAGTACTTC.

The chain uses TRBV2 and TRBJ2-5; no clear D gene. The V gene's germline CDR1 is SNHLY and CDR2 FYNNEI. V gave up 4 bases and J gave up 2 bases, with 11 bases separating them. The CDR3 runs to 14 residues. The CDR3 DNA sequence: TGTGCCAGCAGTGTATACCCGGGTCAAGAGACCCAGTACTTC. Its translation: CASSVYPGQETQYF.

This clone was observed once. This chain connects TRBV5-1 to TRBJ2-7; no clear D. V lost 4 bases and J lost 3, with 17 bases in between. From germline, CDR1 is SGHRS and CDR2 YFSETQ. This CDR3 contains 15 residues. The CDR3 nucleotides are TGCGCCAGCAGCACCGACACCTCCTCCATCTACGAGCAGTACTTC. Protein sequence: CASSTDTSSIYEQYF.

J is TRBJ2-1 and V is TRBV7-2; D not certain. The germline V and J ends were trimmed by 2 bases and 8 bases, with 13 bases remaining between them. The V gene's germline CDR1 is SGHTA and CDR2 FQGNSA. This CDR3 region has 14 residues. The CDR3 loop is CASSLRRQSDEQFF. The CDR3 nucleotides are TGTGCCAGCAGCTTACGAAGGCAGAGCGATGAGCAGTTCTTC.

The J gene is TRBJ2-3, the V gene TRBV11-2, with 7 bases aligning to TRBD1. Germline V lookup: CDR1 SGHAT, CDR2 FQNNGV. Trimming cost V 6 bases and J 3 bases; bases outside gene matches: 9. This CDR3 spans 15 amino acids. The CDR3 bases are TGTGCCAGCAGACTATTTGACAGGGCAACAGATACGCAGTATTTT. Protein sequence: CASRLFDRATDTQYF.

This clone was detected only once. Written as DNA, the CDR3 is TGTGCCAGCAGTTCTGACGGAGCTAACTATGGCTACACCTTC. Protein product: CASSSDGANYGYTF. This chain joins TRBV7-9 and TRBJ1-2, with D unresolved. V was pared by 6 bases and J by 0 bases, with 11 bases between. CDR3 length equals 14 residues. Per germline, CDR1 SEHNR and CDR2 FQNEAQ (reference sequence).

J is TRBJ2-3 and V is TRBV5-1; 7 bases are a match to TRBD2. The V gene end was trimmed by 6 bases and the J gene end by 7 bases; junction bases not matched to a gene: 17. This CDR3 contains 16 residues. Per germline, CDR1 SGHRS and CDR2 YFSETQ. CDR3 region: CASKRAWAGEVNTQYF. The CDR3 nucleotides read TGCGCCAGCAAGAGGGCCTGGGCGGGGGAGGTAAATACGCAGTATTTT.

This clone appeared a single time. The chain carries TRBV5-8 and TRBJ1-6; TRBD1 might be the D (5 bases). V was pared by 4 bases and J by 7 bases, with 9 bases between. The germline V gene has CDR1 SGHTS and CDR2 YDEGEE. The CDR3 is 13 residues long. In DNA, the CDR3 is TGTGCCAGCAGCCCCGCAGGGAATTCACCCCTCCACTTT. Its translation: CASSPAGNSPLHF.

The V and J genes are TRBV5-8 and TRBJ2-1; D remains unclear. Germline CDR1 and CDR2: SGHTS and YDEGEE. V was shortened by 1 base and J by 3 bases, with 5 bases between the two germline ends. The CDR3 runs to 13 residues. The DNA of the CDR3 is TGTGCCAGCAGCTTGCCAGTCTACAATGAGCAGTTCTTC. The encoded protein is CASSLPVYNEQFF.

This chain joins TRBV6-5 and TRBJ1-6, with 10 positions matching TRBD1. The CDR3 is 15 residues long. CDR1 and CDR2 from the germline V gene are MNHEY and SVGAGI. J was trimmed by 6 bases and V by 6 bases; bases with no gene match: 5. This CDR3 is CASRGTGAPNSPLHF. In DNA, the CDR3 is TGTGCCAGCAGAGGGACAGGGGCCCCTAATTCACCCCTCCACTTT.

The V gene is TRBV7-9, the J gene TRBJ2-1, with 9 bases matching TRBD2. CDR1 SEHNR and CDR2 FQNEAQ come from the germline V gene (reference sequence). The CDR3 covers 16 residues. V was pared by 1 base and J by 5 bases, with 6 bases of the junction left unmatched. In DNA, the CDR3 is TGTGCCAGCAGCTTAGTCAAAGCGGGGGGAAACAATGAGCAGTTCTTC. Its protein product is CASSLVKAGGNNEQFF.

The chain joins TRBV19 to TRBJ2-3; maybe TRBD1 (5 bases). The V gene's germline CDR1 is LNHDA and CDR2 SQIVND (reference sequence). The CDR3 spans 19 residues. V was pared by 9 bases and J by 0 bases, with 28 bases between. The CDR3 loop reads CASTLLSERQPGSTDTQYF. DNA of the CDR3: TGTGCCAGCACTCTATTATCAGAAAGACAGCCTGGAAGCACAGATACGCAGTATTTT.

The rearrangement uses TRBV5-1 and TRBJ2-2; D possibly corresponds to TRBD1 (5 bases). Trimming shortened V by 6 bases and J by 1 base, and 10 bases separated the two germline ends. Germline values: CDR1 SGHRS, CDR2 YFSETQ. This CDR3 has 14 amino acids. The CDR3 bases are TGCGCCAGCACCCCAACAGGGAACACCGGGGAGCTGTTTTTT. Encoded protein: CASTPTGNTGELFF.

This clone has only one observation. The V gene is TRBV11-2, the J gene TRBJ1-6; D not certain. CDR3 length: 13 amino acids. The V end lost 6 bases, the J end lost 6 bases, and 9 bases lay between the germline ends. Germline V gene data show CDR1 as SGHAT and CDR2 as FQNNGV. CDR3 loop: CASRAVGNSPLHF. CDR3 nucleotide sequence: TGTGCCAGCAGGGCGGTTGGTAATTCACCCCTCCACTTT. Filled out from reference TRBV11-2 and TRBJ1-6, the complete variable domain reads EAGVAQSPRYKIIEKRQSVAFWCNPISGHATLYWYQQILGQGPKLLIQFQNNGVVDDSQLPKDRFSAERLKGVDSTLKIQPAKLEDSAVYLCASRAVGNSPLHFGNGTRLTVT.